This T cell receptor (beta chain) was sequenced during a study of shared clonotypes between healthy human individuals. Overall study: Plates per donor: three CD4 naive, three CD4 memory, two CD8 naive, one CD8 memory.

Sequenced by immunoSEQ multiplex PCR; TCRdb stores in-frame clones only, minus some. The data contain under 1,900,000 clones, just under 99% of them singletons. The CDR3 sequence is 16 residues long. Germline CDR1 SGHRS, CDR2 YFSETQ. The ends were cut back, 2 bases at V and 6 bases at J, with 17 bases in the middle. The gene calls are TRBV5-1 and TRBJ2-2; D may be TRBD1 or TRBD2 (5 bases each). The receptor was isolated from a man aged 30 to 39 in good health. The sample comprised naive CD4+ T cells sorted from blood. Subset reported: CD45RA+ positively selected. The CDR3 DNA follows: TGCGCCAGCAGCTTACGGGACCTAGGATTGTCCGGGGAGCTGTTTTTT. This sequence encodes CASSLRDLGLSGELFF.